The 32 T cell receptor beta chains below all came from one sample that was sequenced in a study of PD-L1 blockade in urothelial cancer. Data came from immunoSEQ multiplex PCR; TCRdb stores just in-frame clones and leaves some out. The sample lists more than 40,000 clones; approximately 86% were seen once. The sequencing here drew on PBMCs, taken around atezolizumab (anti-PD-L1) treatment. These receptors all stem from a man aged 60-69 years with urothelial cancer.

The chain combines TRBV12-5 with TRBJ1-1; maybe TRBD1 (6 bases). Deletions cut 3 bases from V and 0 bases from J, with 20 bases between. This CDR3 comprises 18 residues. Germline CDR1 is LGHNT and CDR2 is FRNRAP. The CDR3 protein is CASGLPPIRGGVNTEAFF. In DNA, the CDR3 is TGTGCTAGTGGTTTACCCCCGATCAGGGGAGGGGTGAACACTGAAGCTTTCTTT.

V gene TRBV6-5 combines with J gene TRBJ2-7; D is possibly TRBD1 (6 bases). V shed 5 bases and J shed 4 bases, with 12 bases lying between them. CDR3 length equals 13 residues. Per germline, CDR1 MNHEY and CDR2 SVGAGI. The CDR3 loop is CASSRETGYEQYF. The CDR3 DNA is TGTGCCAGCAGTCGAGAAACAGGGTACGAGCAGTACTTC.

The chain couples TRBV30 to TRBJ1-5; TRBD1 agrees at 8 bases. Trimming took 3 bases from V and 7 from J; bases not matched to a gene: 8. This CDR3 has 14 amino acids. CDR1 and CDR2 (germline): GTSNPN, SVGIG (reference sequence). The CDR3 bases are TGTGCCTGGAGGGTCGGACAGGGTGGACAGCCCCAGCATTTT. Amino acid sequence: CAWRVGQGGQPQHF.

The genes are TRBV7-3 and TRBJ2-1, with D hard to call. The germline V and J ends were trimmed by 5 bases and 7 bases, with 6 bases remaining between them. The CDR3 consists of 11 residues. Per germline, CDR1 SGHTA and CDR2 FQGTGA. The CDR3 region is CASSPGNEQFF. CDR3 bases: TGTGCCAGCAGCCCCGGTAATGAGCAGTTCTTC.

This sequence joins TRBV28 and TRBJ2-7, with TRBD2 matching 7 bases. The CDR3 has 12 amino acids. Unmatched junction bases numbered 1, after V lost 5 bases and J lost 3 bases. Germline V gene data show CDR1 as MDHEN and CDR2 as SYDVKM. Written as DNA, the CDR3 is TGTGCCAGCAGTGGGACTATCTACGAGCAGTACTTC. It yields the protein CASSGTIYEQYF.

CDR3 bases: TGTGCCAGCAGTTACTCGGAGCGGGGGGGCAATAATGAGCAGTTCTTC. Translated: CASSYSERGGNNEQFF. The chain couples TRBV6-5 to TRBJ2-1; 10 bases align to TRBD2. Germline V gene data show CDR1 as MNHEY and CDR2 as SVGAGI. V shed 0 bases and J 7 bases; nucleotides not matched to a gene: 6. The CDR3 runs to 16 residues.

This sequence joins TRBV10-3 and TRBJ2-2; tentatively, D is TRBD1 (5 bases). V gave up 4 bases and J gave up 4 bases, with 13 bases separating them. From germline, CDR1 is ENHRY and CDR2 SYGVKD. The CDR3 is 15 amino acids. DNA for the CDR3: TGTGCCATCAGTGGCCCCCAAGGGGCCACCGGGGAGCTGTTTTTT. Its translation is CAISGPQGATGELFF.

The chain recombines TRBV7-9 with TRBJ2-4; 7 positions match TRBD1. The CDR3 is 15 amino acids. Germline V gives CDR1 SEHNR, CDR2 FQNEAQ (reference sequence). Losses at the gene ends were 5 bases for V and 4 bases for J; bases not matched to a gene: 8. The CDR3 loop is CASSPQTGRKNIQYF. The DNA for the CDR3 is TGTGCCAGCAGCCCCCAGACAGGGCGGAAAAACATTCAGTACTTC.

This rearrangement joins TRBV19 to TRBJ1-2, with D maybe TRBD1 (5 bases). The germline gives CDR1 LNHDA, CDR2 SQIVND (reference sequence). This CDR3 region has 14 residues. V lost 6 bases, J lost 5 bases, and 16 bases lay in between. CDR3 nucleotides: TGTGCCAGTAGAAAAGGGGCTGGGGGGTATGGCTACACCTTC. This translates into CASRKGAGGYGYTF.

This chain connects TRBV10-3 to TRBJ2-7; possibly TRBD2 for D (6 bases). The CDR3 extends over 13 amino acids. Between the trimmed V and J ends, which lost 8 bases and 5 bases, there was a span of 16 bases. Germline V gene lookup returns CDR1 ENHRY and CDR2 SYGVKD. The CDR3: CAICIGPSDEQYF. The CDR3 region has the DNA TGTGCCATCTGCATTGGACCTAGCGACGAGCAGTACTTC.

The chain recombines TRBV7-8 with TRBJ1-1, with D perhaps matching TRBD1 (6 bases). The CDR3 has 13 amino acids. The germline CDR1 and CDR2 sequences are SGHVS and FQNEAQ. V was cut by 1 base and J by 11 bases, with 14 bases left in between. CDR3 nucleotide sequence: TGTGCCAGCAGCTTAGTCACAGGGCAGGCCGCTTTCTTT. Residues: CASSLVTGQAAFF.

V usage is TRBV29-1 and J usage is TRBJ2-5; 8 bases align to TRBD2. The V segment lost 0 bases and the J segment 2 bases; nucleotides outside the gene matches: 11. Germline-derived CDR1 and CDR2 are SQVTM and ANQGSEA. This CDR3 has 17 amino acids. The CDR3 nucleotides read TGCAGCGTTGAAGATTTTTGGATAGCGGGGCTTCAAGAGACCCAGTACTTC. Residues: CSVEDFWIAGLQETQYF.

With respect to this clone: At one end, the junction sequence differs from germline, possibly due to a read error. The V call is TRBV7-7, the J call TRBJ2-2; possible D gene TRBD2, 5 bases. This CDR3 region has 13 residues. CDR1 SSHAT and CDR2 FNYEAQ come from the germline V gene (reference sequence). CDR3 region: CASSRASNGELFF. CDR3 DNA: TGTGCTAGCAGTCGGGCTAGCAACGGGGAGCTGTTTTTT.

This clone was counted a single time. The rearrangement uses TRBV2 and TRBJ2-5; D gene unclear. The CDR3 totals 15 residues. CDR1 and CDR2 (germline): SNHLY, FYNNEI. V was cut by 7 bases and J by 0 bases, with 15 bases left in between. The DNA for the CDR3 is TGTGCCAGCAAATCGTCGTGGGCAAACCAAGAGACCCAGTACTTC. Translating it yields CASKSSWANQETQYF.

This clone was found once. V and J are TRBV5-6 and TRBJ1-1, with D perhaps matching TRBD1 (6 bases). Deletions cut 0 bases from V and 1 base from J, with 19 bases between. The CDR3 length is 18 residues. Germline-derived CDR1 and CDR2 are SGHDT and YYEEEE. This CDR3 is CASSLVSLLTGRNTEAFF. CDR3 nucleotides: TGTGCCAGCAGCTTGGTTTCACTACTGACAGGCAGGAACACTGAAGCTTTCTTT.

V gene TRBV7-2 combines with J gene TRBJ2-5; a possible D gene is TRBD1 (6 bases). Trimming took 1 base from V and 1 from J, leaving 19 bases between them. The germline CDR1 and CDR2 sequences are SGHTA and FQGNSA. This CDR3 has 18 residues. The CDR3 sequence is CASSLVLGTMSPQETQYF. The CDR3 region has the DNA TGTGCCAGCAGCTTAGTATTAGGGACAATGAGTCCCCAAGAGACCCAGTACTTC.

The chain carries TRBV9 and TRBJ2-3; 8 positions agree with TRBD2. Germline V gene data show CDR1 as SGDLS and CDR2 as YYNGEE. The CDR3 length is 16 residues. J gave up 4 bases and V 4 bases, and 11 bases lay outside the gene matches. The CDR3 sequence: CASSPVGAGGPDTQYF. Here the CDR3 DNA reads TGTGCCAGCAGCCCTGTAGGGGCGGGGGGTCCAGATACGCAGTATTTT.

The rearrangement joins TRBV5-1 to TRBJ2-7; 8 bases align to TRBD1. CDR1 and CDR2 from the germline V gene are SGHRS and YFSETQ. This CDR3 is built from 16 residues. With 0 bases clipped from V and 3 bases from J, the junction kept 8 bases outside the gene matches. The chain's CDR3 is CASSLESRQGSYEQYF. DNA for the CDR3: TGCGCCAGCAGCTTGGAATCCCGACAGGGGAGCTACGAGCAGTACTTC.

The CDR3 region has the DNA TGCAGCGGAGGACAGGGGGACTTGACAGATACGCAGTATTTT. Protein product: CSGGQGDLTDTQYF. The chain employs TRBV29-1 and TRBJ2-3; 10 bases map to TRBD1. Germline V gene data show CDR1 as SQVTM and CDR2 as ANQGSEA. The CDR3 totals 14 residues. The V gene end was trimmed by 7 bases and the J gene end by 3 bases; junction bases not matched to a gene: 7.

This clone has just one count. This chain connects TRBV2 to TRBJ1-4; tentatively, D is TRBD1 (5 bases). This CDR3 is 21 amino acids long. Trimming took off 2 bases at V and 0 bases at J, with 25 bases between the two ends. Germline V gives CDR1 SNHLY, CDR2 FYNNEI. As DNA, the CDR3 is TGTGCCAGCAGTGAAACTCCCGGGGGTGATTTATGGGGGGCAACTAATGAAAAACTGTTTTTT. It specifies CASSETPGGDLWGATNEKLFF.

J is TRBJ2-2 and V is TRBV6-1; 12 bases match TRBD1. J gave up 6 bases and V 6 bases, and 5 bases lay outside the gene matches. CDR1 is MNHNS, CDR2 SASEGT, per germline. The CDR3 has 15 amino acids. CDR3 amino acids: CASRPGQGAAGELFF. The CDR3 DNA is TGTGCCAGCAGGCCGGGACAGGGGGCCGCCGGGGAGCTGTTTTTT.

J is TRBJ2-7 and V is TRBV5-1; D perhaps matches TRBD2 (5 bases). The CDR3 has 14 amino acids. Germline lookup yields CDR1 SGHRS and CDR2 YFSETQ. Trimming shortened V by 2 bases and J by 2 bases, and 11 bases separated the two germline ends. In DNA, the CDR3 is TGCGCCAGCAGCTTCTATTCCGGGACCTACGAGCAGTACTTC. It encodes CASSFYSGTYEQYF.

This clone came up a few times. V and J are TRBV19 and TRBJ1-1, with 9 nucleotides matching TRBD1. Germline-derived CDR1 and CDR2 are LNHDA and SQIVND (reference sequence). The trim removed 5 bases at V and 8 bases at J, leaving 6 bases unmatched. This CDR3 spans 13 amino acids. CDR3 protein: CASSHTGGSEAFF. DNA of the CDR3: TGTGCCAGTAGTCATACAGGGGGCTCGGAAGCTTTCTTT. Combining the CDR3 with reference TRBV19 and TRBJ1-1 gives the whole variable domain DGGITQSPKYLFRKEGQNVTLSCEQNLNHDAMYWYRQDPGQGLRLIYYSQIVNDFQKGDIAEGYSVSREKKESFPLTVTSAQKNPTAFYLCASSHTGGSEAFFGQGTRLTVV.

V is TRBV4-3 and J is TRBJ2-6; D unclear. The V and J ends lost 1 base and 0 bases respectively, with 7 bases between them. Looked up from germline, CDR1 is LGHNA and CDR2 is YSLEER. CDR3 length equals 16 residues. CDR3: CASSQGVNSGANVLTF. The CDR3 DNA reads TGCGCCAGCAGCCAAGGTGTTAACTCTGGGGCCAACGTCCTGACTTTC.

The V gene is TRBV2, the J gene TRBJ1-5, with TRBD1 matching over 8 bases. J was trimmed by 6 bases and V by 4 bases; bases with no gene match: 8. The CDR3 contains 15 residues. Per the germline V gene, CDR1 is SNHLY and CDR2 is FYNNEI. This CDR3 is CASSVGQGASQPQHF. The CDR3 coding sequence is TGTGCCAGCAGTGTAGGGCAGGGGGCGTCTCAGCCCCAGCATTTT.

J is TRBJ1-5 and V is TRBV5-6; D remains ambiguous. Per the germline V gene, CDR1 is SGHDT and CDR2 is YYEEEE. This CDR3 comprises 14 residues. Deletions cut 1 base from V and 4 bases from J, with 9 bases between. CDR3 sequence reads: CASSLSPGNQPQHF. Here the CDR3 DNA reads TGTGCCAGCAGCTTGAGTCCGGGGAATCAGCCCCAGCATTTT.

The chain carries TRBV4-2 and TRBJ2-7; 10 bases are shared with TRBD2. Losses at the gene ends were 4 bases for V and 1 base for J; bases not matched to a gene: 7. The CDR3 has 16 residues. Per germline, CDR1 LGHNA and CDR2 YNFKEQ. The CDR3 protein is CASSLSASGSSYEQYF. CDR3 DNA sequence: TGTGCCAGCAGCCTTTCGGCTAGCGGGAGTTCCTACGAGCAGTACTTC.

The chain joins TRBV28 to TRBJ2-3; 7 bases line up with TRBD2. Trimming at V came to 3 bases and at J to 2 bases, leaving 8 bases not matched to a gene. Looked up from germline, CDR1 is MDHEN and CDR2 is SYDVKM. The CDR3 is 16 amino acids. The CDR3 sequence: CASSFWGEGYTDTQYF. CDR3 sequence (DNA): TGTGCCAGCAGTTTCTGGGGGGAGGGATACACAGATACGCAGTATTTT.

This clone has just one count. V and J are TRBV9 and TRBJ2-1, with 7 bases lining up with TRBD2. The CDR3 runs 16 residues. CDR1 is SGDLS, CDR2 YYNGEE, per germline. V lost 0 bases to trimming and J lost 0 bases; unmatched junction nucleotides: 3. The CDR3, as DNA: TGTGCCAGCAGCGTAGGCGGCGGGAGCTCCTACAATGAGCAGTTCTTC. This encodes CASSVGGGSSYNEQFF.

The V and J genes are TRBV11-3 and TRBJ1-1, with D possibly TRBD1 on 5 matching bases. The CDR3 is 15 amino acids. The germline V and J ends were trimmed by 8 bases and 5 bases, with 21 bases remaining between them. CDR1 is SGHNT and CDR2 is YENEEA in the germline V gene. In DNA form, the CDR3 reads TGTGCCAGCTCTCCTGGGGGGACGGGAAGGACTGAAGCTTTCTTT. Its protein is CASSPGGTGRTEAFF.

The chain joins TRBV7-8 to TRBJ2-2; 7 bases are a match to TRBD1. CDR1 SGHVS and CDR2 FQNEAQ come from the germline V gene. J gave up 5 bases and V 5 bases, and 17 bases lay outside the gene matches. The length of the CDR3 is 18 residues. The CDR3 is CASSLPSRPRGRTGELFF. The CDR3 DNA follows: TGTGCCAGCAGCCTCCCTAGCCGCCCTAGGGGGCGAACCGGGGAGCTGTTTTTT.

This chain uses TRBV12-5 with TRBJ2-5; TRBD2 matches at 8 bases. The CDR3 covers 15 residues. The junction had 8 bases not matched to a gene; V was cut back by 3 bases and J by 5 bases. Germline V gene lookup returns CDR1 LGHNT and CDR2 FRNRAP. This CDR3 reads CASGLSGGPRETQYF. CDR3 DNA sequence: TGTGCTAGTGGTTTAAGCGGGGGCCCCCGGGAGACCCAGTACTTC.